Following are 28 T cell receptor beta chains from one sample sequenced in a study of cytomegalovirus exposure and HLA in healthy donors listed by TCRdb under 2017. Library preparation employed the immunoSEQ multiplex PCR assay. For the multiplex PCR, a mixture combining 60 forward primers for TCR Vbeta segments and 13 reverse primers for TCR Jbeta segments was used. TCRdb stores this immuneACCESS table with in-frame sequences only. Part of the clones is absent; in the studies checked, under half of the shortfall reflects unresolved V genes, and no reason is known for the rest. In this sample the table shows some 90,000 clones, about 80% of which occur a single time. The ten largest clones add up to around 32% of the sample. Sequenced sample: PBMCs. The origin of the receptors is a man aged 50-59 years in good health and CMV-seropositive.

The chain employs TRBV4-1 and TRBJ1-6; tentatively, D is TRBD1 (6 bases). Trimming took off 3 bases at V and 10 bases at J, with 16 bases between the two ends. CDR1 MGHRA and CDR2 YSYEKL come from the germline V gene. CDR3 length: 15 residues. DNA for the CDR3: TGCGCCAGCAGCCAGTTTACAACAGGGCAATCACCCCTCCACTTT. Translation gives CASSQFTTGQSPLHF.

This chain links TRBV27 with TRBJ2-1; TRBD2 matches 10 bases. CDR3 length: 13 residues. Germline values: CDR1 MNHEY, CDR2 SMNVEV (reference sequence). V dropped 3 bases and J dropped 14; count of bases not matched to a gene: 7. CDR3 protein: CASSFTLAGAEFF. The DNA of the CDR3 is TGTGCCAGCAGTTTCACTCTAGCGGGAGCCGAGTTCTTC.

This chain joins TRBV19 and TRBJ2-7; 7 bases are a match to TRBD1. CDR1 and CDR2 from the germline V gene are LNHDA and SQIVND (reference sequence). Trimming at V came to 4 bases and at J to 0 bases, leaving 6 bases not matched to a gene. CDR3 length equals 15 residues. The DNA for the CDR3 is TGTGCCAGTAGTACGCAACAGGGGAACTCCTACGAGCAGTACTTC. This codes for CASSTQQGNSYEQYF.

The V and J genes are TRBV11-2 and TRBJ2-2, with TRBD2 matching 7 bases. Trimming cost V 3 bases and J 5 bases; bases outside gene matches: 3. There are 14 residues in the CDR3. The germline V gene encodes CDR1 SGHAT and CDR2 FQNNGV. The CDR3 reads CASSFAGDTGELFF. DNA for the CDR3: TGTGCCAGCAGCTTCGCGGGAGATACCGGGGAGCTGTTTTTT.

The chain uses TRBV6-5 and TRBJ2-7; D is uncertain. The CDR3 contains 14 residues. CDR1 MNHEY and CDR2 SVGAGI come from the germline V gene. V lost 3 bases, J lost 1 base, and 10 bases lay in between. Here the CDR3 reads CASSYMVSSYEQYF. CDR3 bases: TGTGCCAGCAGTTATATGGTTAGTTCCTACGAGCAGTACTTC.

V gene TRBV19 combines with J gene TRBJ2-2; 8 nucleotides agree with TRBD2. Unmatched junction bases numbered 7, after V lost 3 bases and J lost 4 bases. CDR1 is LNHDA and CDR2 is SQIVND in the germline V gene (reference sequence). The CDR3 totals 16 residues. The CDR3 sequence is CASSIAGTRSTGELFF. CDR3 nucleotide sequence: TGTGCCAGTAGTATTGCCGGGACTAGGAGCACCGGGGAGCTGTTTTTT.

J is TRBJ1-3 and V is TRBV7-9; the match to TRBD1 covers 9 bases. Germline assignment: CDR1 SEHNR and CDR2 FQNEAQ (reference sequence). The trim removed 4 bases at V and 6 bases at J, leaving 4 bases unmatched. This CDR3 comprises 14 residues. The CDR3 DNA is TGTGCCAGCAGCTCCAGACAGGGGGAAAACACCATATATTTT. Protein sequence: CASSSRQGENTIYF.

The chain combines TRBV5-6 with TRBJ2-3; 7 bases match TRBD2. Germline CDR1 SGHDT, CDR2 YYEEEE. The CDR3 runs 17 residues. V lost 0 bases to trimming and J lost 2 bases; unmatched junction nucleotides: 9. The CDR3 sequence: CASSLGPGLVVTDTQYF. In DNA form, the CDR3 reads TGTGCCAGCAGCTTGGGCCCCGGACTAGTGGTCACAGATACGCAGTATTTT.

This clone was recorded a few times. The chain uses TRBV5-6 and TRBJ1-2; D ambiguous. Germline lookup yields CDR1 SGHDT and CDR2 YYEEEE. This CDR3 is 15 amino acids long. The ends were cut back, 5 bases at V and 2 bases at J, with 16 bases in the middle. CDR3 DNA: TGTGCCAGCAGGGATTGGCGGGCGATGAACTATGGCTACACCTTC. Translation: CASRDWRAMNYGYTF.

This clone was seen a few times. This rearrangement joins TRBV5-5 to TRBJ2-6; 8 bases match TRBD2. The junction had 4 bases not matched to a gene; V was cut back by 7 bases and J by 1 base. This CDR3 has 15 amino acids. Germline-derived CDR1 and CDR2 are SGHKS and YYEKEE (reference sequence). The CDR3 loop is CASGRGGSGANVLTF. DNA for the CDR3: TGTGCCAGCGGCCGGGGGGGGTCTGGGGCCAACGTCCTGACTTTC.

This chain connects TRBV29-1 to TRBJ2-7; TRBD2 matches 9 bases. CDR1 and CDR2 (germline): SQVTM, ANQGSEA. Trimming removed 3 bases from V and 5 bases from J; junction bases left unmatched: 8. CDR3 length equals 14 residues. This CDR3 is CSVEKAAGGNEQYF. In nucleotides, the CDR3 is TGCAGCGTTGAGAAGGCAGCGGGAGGAAACGAGCAGTACTTC.

The chain employs TRBV5-6 and TRBJ2-5; 7 nucleotides align to TRBD1. The J call may be mistaken, given a closer DNA end match to TRBJ2-7. Germline V gene data show CDR1 as SGHDT and CDR2 as YYEEEE. The CDR3 covers 14 residues. The DNA of the CDR3 is TGTGCCAGCAGCCCGACAGGGATCACCTACGAGCAGTACTTC. Translating it yields CASSPTGITYEQYF.

For the CDR3, the DNA is TGTGCCAGCAGCCACAAGGGGGCTACACAAGAGACCCAGTACTTC. The encoded protein is CASSHKGATQETQYF. The chain recombines TRBV4-2 with TRBJ2-5, with TRBD1 matching over 7 bases. The germline V gene has CDR1 LGHNA and CDR2 YNFKEQ. The CDR3 is made up of 15 amino acids. V shed 3 bases, J shed 2 bases, and the junction held 6 bases outside the gene matches.

The sample holds a few counts of this clone. This chain uses TRBV5-6 with TRBJ2-3; possibly TRBD2 for D (6 bases). Deletions cut 2 bases from V and 0 bases from J, with 10 bases between. The CDR3 covers 15 residues. Germline CDR1 is SGHDT and CDR2 is YYEEEE. CDR3 nucleotides: TGTGCCAGCAGCTTACGCGGGACTAGCACAGATACGCAGTATTTT. Residues: CASSLRGTSTDTQYF.

The gene calls are TRBV27 and TRBJ2-3, with TRBD2 matching over 7 bases. The CDR3 sequence is 17 residues long. Germline CDR1 MNHEY, CDR2 SMNVEV (reference sequence). The V and J ends lost 1 base and 5 bases, in that order; junction bases with no gene match: 12. The chain's CDR3 is CASSLYSGSGVRDTQYF. The DNA of the CDR3 is TGTGCCAGCAGTTTATATAGCGGGTCGGGGGTAAGAGATACGCAGTATTTT.

This clone turned up a few times. The chain joins TRBV27 to TRBJ1-1; weak D call: TRBD1 (5 bases). The CDR3 extends over 13 amino acids. V was clipped by 2 bases and J by 1 base, with 5 bases between them. In germline, CDR1 is MNHEY, CDR2 SMNVEV (reference sequence). CDR3 sequence (DNA): TGTGCCAGCAGTTTAACAGGGAACACTGAAGCTTTCTTT. Translating gives CASSLTGNTEAFF.

In this sample, this clone turned up a few times. The chain couples TRBV7-9 to TRBJ2-7; D remains ambiguous. The CDR3 runs to 11 residues. From germline, CDR1 is SEHNR and CDR2 FQNEAQ (reference sequence). The ends were cut back, 4 bases at V and 3 bases at J, with 4 bases in the middle. CDR3 amino acids: CASSSFYEQYF. CDR3 in DNA: TGTGCCAGCAGCTCCTTCTACGAGCAGTACTTC.

J is TRBJ2-4 and V is TRBV4-1, with 7 bases identical to TRBD2. Losses at the gene ends were 0 bases for V and 9 bases for J; bases not matched to a gene: 8. The length of the CDR3 is 15 residues. Germline values: CDR1 MGHRA, CDR2 YSYEKL. In DNA form, the CDR3 reads TGCGCCAGCAGCCAAGAGGGAGGGGCGATGGGCATTCAGTACTTC. It translates to CASSQEGGAMGIQYF.

This chain uses TRBV7-2 with TRBJ2-6; 8 bases line up with TRBD2. The CDR3 covers 19 residues. CDR1 and CDR2 (germline): SGHTA, FQGNSA. With V trimmed by 5 bases and J by 0 bases, 12 bases remained unmatched. CDR3 coding DNA: TGTGCCAGCAGCCCGCGGACAGCGGGGGTTTTCTCTGGGGCCAACGTCCTGACTTTC. Translation: CASSPRTAGVFSGANVLTF.

The chain has TRBV7-2 and TRBJ2-3, with D tentatively TRBD2 (5 bases). This CDR3 has 15 residues. Looked up from germline, CDR1 is SGHTA and CDR2 is FQGNSA. V was trimmed by 8 bases and J by 2 bases, leaving 17 bases between them. The CDR3 nucleotides read TGTGCCAGCCAAGGGTGGAGCGGCTACACAGATACGCAGTATTTT. Its protein product is CASQGWSGYTDTQYF.

The rearrangement joins TRBV4-1 to TRBJ2-7; 10 bases line up with TRBD2. There are 15 residues in the CDR3. After removal of 0 bases from V and 3 bases from J, the junction contained 2 bases not matched to a gene. In germline, CDR1 is MGHRA, CDR2 YSYEKL. Written as DNA, the CDR3 is TGCGCCAGCAGCCAAGAGTCTAGCGGGAGCTACGAGCAGTACTTC. This codes for CASSQESSGSYEQYF.

The rearrangement uses TRBV18 and TRBJ2-7; D not certain. The length of the CDR3 is 14 residues. Trimming took off 2 bases at V and 5 bases at J, with 13 bases between the two ends. Germline loops: CDR1 KGHSH, CDR2 LQKENI. CDR3 sequence reads: CASSPGLHTNEQYF. DNA of the CDR3: TGTGCCAGCTCACCAGGGCTTCATACCAACGAGCAGTACTTC.

V gene TRBV6-5 combines with J gene TRBJ2-7, with D possibly being TRBD1 (7 bases). The germline CDR1 and CDR2 sequences are MNHEY and SVGAGI. The CDR3 extends over 14 amino acids. The V gene lost 4 bases and the J gene lost 3 bases, with 13 bases spanning the gap. CDR3 region: CASSSSDRDYEQYF. The CDR3 bases are TGTGCCAGCAGTTCTAGCGACAGGGACTACGAGCAGTACTTC.

J is TRBJ2-2 and V is TRBV11-2, with TRBD2 matching over 10 bases. Unmatched junction bases numbered 4, after V lost 4 bases and J lost 5 bases. CDR1 and CDR2 from the germline V gene are SGHAT and FQNNGV. The CDR3 runs to 15 residues. This chain's CDR3 is CASSSGTSETGELFF. The CDR3 DNA sequence: TGTGCCAGCAGCTCCGGGACTAGCGAAACCGGGGAGCTGTTTTTT.

This CDR3 reads CASRDTLSAEAFF. CDR3 nucleotides: TGTGCCAGTAGGGACACCCTGAGCGCTGAAGCTTTCTTT. The J gene is TRBJ1-1, the V gene TRBV19; tentative D call: TRBD1 (5 bases). The germline gives CDR1 LNHDA, CDR2 SQIVND (reference sequence). Trimming cost V 6 bases and J 6 bases, with 14 bases left between them. The CDR3 runs 13 residues.

The chain joins TRBV5-1 to TRBJ1-2, with 12 bases aligning to TRBD1. CDR1 is SGHRS and CDR2 is YFSETQ in the germline V gene. The CDR3 has 17 residues. Trimming cost V 0 bases and J 3 bases; bases outside gene matches: 6. The CDR3 DNA sequence: TGCGCCAGCAGCTTGGACGGGACAGGGGGCCTCTACTATGGCTACACCTTC. It specifies CASSLDGTGGLYYGYTF.

This sequence joins TRBV18 and TRBJ2-5, with D tentatively TRBD2 (7 bases). V shed 3 bases and J shed 4 bases, with 9 bases lying between them. In germline, CDR1 is KGHSH, CDR2 LQKENI. The CDR3 is made up of 13 amino acids. CDR3 protein: CASSPGGRETQYF. The CDR3 DNA follows: TGTGCCAGCTCACCGGGGGGGCGAGAGACCCAGTACTTC.

The chain employs TRBV4-3 and TRBJ2-1; TRBD2 matches at 13 bases. The CDR3 is 16 amino acids. The germline V gene has CDR1 LGHNA and CDR2 YSLEER. The V segment lost 1 base and the J segment 8 bases; nucleotides outside the gene matches: 5. Here the CDR3 reads CASSQVGTSGVDEQFF. Here the CDR3 DNA reads TGCGCCAGCAGCCAAGTGGGGACTAGCGGGGTAGATGAGCAGTTCTTC.